The sequence of this TCR beta chain was determined in a study of T cell responses to AZD1222 COVID-19 vaccine (dated by TCRdb to about 2021). Describing the broader study: Because spike-specific TCR depth and breadth did not differ between the two schedules, AZD1222 recipients who got a second dose at roughly 4 weeks were pooled with those who got a second dose at roughly 12 weeks. Trial participants were enrolled by age into subgroups of 18-55, 56-69 and 70-plus years, and about 150, 27 and 61 TCR-sequenced participants, respectively, were included in these subgroups. TCR sequencing was performed for 230 to 250 trial participants, of whom around 200 were given two doses of AZD1222 and roughly 25 were given two doses of MenACWY control vaccine.

The intended sense of this specimen's time point label: baseline before first vaccination. Samples from vaccinated people were obtained from the UK trials COV001 and COV002, which included a single-blind randomized controlled phase 2/3 trial of AZD1222 (ChAdOx1 nCoV-19) in healthy adults. For TCRbeta chain sequencing, PBMC samples from trial participants were taken at day 0 and at day 28 after the second dose. V loses 7 bases, J loses 14 bases, and the germline ends lie 24 bases apart. CDR1 is given as MDHEN and CDR2 as SYDVKM, both from the germline V gene. CDR3 length: 15 amino acids, cysteine to phenylalanine. CDR3 DNA only is kept here, 45 bases in frame from base 1. Paper-wide results and their limitations: No day 14 peak-response samples were available, so repertoires were characterized only after the peak T cell response. The whole spike protein was spanned by vaccine-associated CD4 TCRs, and dominant responses were seen in regions 160-218 and 743-854. Conclusions about previously exposed vaccinees are limited because only 6 or 7 AZD1222 recipients were SARS-CoV-2 seropositive at baseline. Reportedly, close to half of the unique spike-specific TCRs recognized epitopes lying outside the regions that are mutated in the B.1.351 and B.1.1.7 variants. Participants were mostly white British and included more females than males, and it was suggested by the authors that clonal diversity may have been underestimated. In the small 56-69-year group, the increase in depth fell short of significance, most likely because of low power. A significant rise in spike-specific TCR breadth and depth was observed after two AZD1222 doses relative to day 0 and relative to MenACWY recipients.

The CDR3 regions of human TCRbeta chains were analyzed by immunosequencing. On the study's bioinformatics: TCRs in the repertoires were matched against a reference library of SARS-CoV-2-specific TCRs that had been generated with the MIRA antigen-specificity platform. Breadth was defined as the fraction of unique TCRs that were SARS-CoV-2-associated, and depth was defined as the fraction of total T cells that were SARS-CoV-2-associated. Each spike-specific TCR was assigned to its reactive spike region and to a CD4 or CD8 class using the MIRA data. Log10-transformed breadth and depth values were compared by one-way ANOVA with Sidak's multiple comparisons tests. Entries here come from immuneACCESS through TCRdb and include only in-frame sequences with V and J called. Some clones fail to appear in such tables; in the studies checked, an unresolved V gene covers under half of the shortfall, and the cause of the remainder is unknown. V and J calls and clone size are copied from that table; D and trimming were computed from the DNA. The sample records around 140,000 clones, approximately 93% of which are singletons. 5.4% of the sample is held by the ten biggest clonotypes.

On this clone itself: The target of this receptor is not known. Per-nucleotide qualities are absent, and no much larger clonotype sits a single base away.

The TCR originated in an adult in good health. The sample here was peripheral blood, taken on day 0 of AZD1222 vaccination. In this chain, TRBV28 is recombined with TRBJ1-6; too little of a D gene remains to name it. In nucleotides, the sequence is TGTGCCAGCACCCTCGACGCCGGGCGGCTACTTTCCCTCCACTTT. Its translation reads: CASTLDAGRLLSLHF.